This T cell receptor (beta chain) is from a study of cytomegalovirus exposure and HLA in healthy donors. Overall study results and limits: In an earlier analysis, productive rearrangement rates for most beta V segments clustered near 87% or 30%. Sequences of the TCR beta chain were said to predict the HLA-A and HLA-B alleles of most subjects accurately. For TCR beta chains, V- and J-gene trimming was later linked to a missense DCLRE1C variant. Several top significant clusters appeared, in a later analysis, to be linked to common viral pathogens.

With regard to this clone: The target antigen is unknown.

PCR involved 60 Vbeta and 13 Jbeta primers. Assay: immunoSEQ multiplex PCR; the TCRdb copy retains only in-frame clones and omits some. The table records roughly 97,000 clones, about 75% of them present only once. Germline V CDR1 and CDR2: SGHRS, YFSETQ. The germline V and J ends were trimmed by 1 base and 4 bases, with 8 bases remaining between them. This CDR3 has 13 residues. The chain recombines TRBV5-1 with TRBJ1-1, with unresolved D. The TCR comes from a man between 60 and 70 years old in good health and CMV-seropositive. The sequenced sample consisted of PBMCs. The CDR3 protein is CASSLLTTTEAFF. CDR3 in DNA: TGCGCCAGCAGCTTGCTGACAACCACTGAAGCTTTCTTT.